A selection of T cell receptor beta chains follows, all from one sample in a study of cytomegalovirus exposure and HLA in healthy donors. Data came from immunoSEQ multiplex PCR; TCRdb stores just in-frame clones and leaves some out. The profile shows 100,000 to 120,000 clones, more than 85% of them singletons. Sequenced material: PBMCs. Receptor source: a woman aged 18-29 years in good health and CMV-seropositive. Both conserved end residues are part of each CDR3. A D gene is named only where the DNA matches it firmly. Some rows mark clone size as missing; the rest say once, few, many or name a class of expanded clone.

d_gene	j_gene	v_gene	abundance	CDR3nt	CDR3aa
.	TRBJ1-2	TRBV29-1	.	TGCAGCGTTCATCAGGGGTCTAACTATGGCTACACCTTC	CSVHQGSNYGYTF
TRBD1	TRBJ1-1	TRBV7-8	.	TGTGCCAGCAGCTTATGGGACAGTGAAGCTTTCTTT	CASSLWDSEAFF
TRBD1	TRBJ2-7	TRBV30	few	TGTGCCTGGAGTGTAACGACAGGGGAACAGTACTTC	CAWSVTTGEQYF
TRBD2	TRBJ2-7	TRBV2	once	TGTGCCAGCAGTCAACGTCTAGCGGAATCCTACGAGCAGTACTTC	CASSQRLAESYEQYF
TRBD1	TRBJ2-1	TRBV6-5	.	TGTGCCAGCAGTTACGGGGACAGATACAATGAGCAGTTCTTC	CASSYGDRYNEQFF
TRBD1	TRBJ1-3	TRBV11-2	.	TGTGCCAGCAGCTCGCTGACAGGGCGAAACACCATATATTTT	CASSSLTGRNTIYF
.	TRBJ1-1	TRBV11-3	.	TGTGCCAGCAGATTAGAGGGGGGGCATGAAGCTTTCTTT	CASRLEGGHEAFF
.	TRBJ1-3	TRBV25-1	.	TGTGCCAGCACCCCCGGGGATACCATATATTTT	CASTPGDTIYF
TRBD2	TRBJ2-4	TRBV5-4	.	TGTGCCAGCAGCCTACGGGGAGCGGGGGGAAGGATTCAGTACTTC	CASSLRGAGGRIQYF
.	TRBJ2-7	TRBV2	.	TGTGCCAGCAGTCCCTTGGCAGGGGGGTACGAGCAGTACTTC	CASSPLAGGYEQYF
TRBD1	TRBJ2-2	TRBV9	.	TGTGCCAGCAGGGGGGACAGGAACACCGGGGAGCTGTTTTTT	CASRGDRNTGELFF
TRBD1	TRBJ1-1	TRBV6-4	few	TGTGCCAGCAGTGATGGGACAGGGCAAGCTTTCTTT	CASSDGTGQAFF
TRBD2	TRBJ2-3	TRBV7-6	.	TGTGCCAGCAGCCAGTTTGTGGCTAGCGGGAACACCAATACGCAGTATTTT	CASSQFVASGNTNTQYF
TRBD1	TRBJ2-5	TRBV19	.	TGTGCCAGTAGTATGGACAGGTCTGAGACCCAGTACTTC	CASSMDRSETQYF
TRBD2	TRBJ2-7	TRBV27	many	TGTGCCAGCAGCCCCAGACTAGCGGGAGGTTCCTACGAGCAGTACTTC	CASSPRLAGGSYEQYF
TRBD1	TRBJ1-4	TRBV28	.	TGTGCCAGCGGTGGGACAGGGGGTGAAAAACTGTTTTTT	CASGGTGGEKLFF
.	TRBJ1-2	TRBV14	.	TGTGCCAGCAGCCAAGGGCTAGGCTATGGCTACACCTTC	CASSQGLGYGYTF
TRBD1	TRBJ1-5	TRBV19	.	TGTGCCAGTAGTGGGACAGGGTGGAATCAGCCCCAGCATTTT	CASSGTGWNQPQHF
.	TRBJ2-1	TRBV12-5	.	TGTGCTAGTGGTTTGGGCCACGCGGATTCCCAAGAGCAGTTCTTC	CASGLGHADSQEQFF
.	TRBJ1-2	TRBV10-2	.	TGCGCCAGCAGTGAGTTTAGGGGGTCAGACTATTCTTATGGCTACACCTTC	CASSEFRGSDYSYGYTF
TRBD2	TRBJ2-3	TRBV7-3	.	TGTGCCAGCAGCACTAGCGGGGGGGCCTCAGATACGCAGTATTTT	CASSTSGGASDTQYF
.	TRBJ1-6	TRBV15	.	TGTGCCACCAGCAGCGCCCCGGAGGGCCCTTCACCCCTCCACTTT	CATSSAPEGPSPLHF
.	TRBJ1-5	TRBV1	.	TGCACCAGCAGCCAAGATTTTGGCCGAGGAGGCAATCAGCCCCAGCATTTT	CTSSQDFGRGGNQPQHF
.	TRBJ2-7	TRBV7-9	few	TGTGCCACCTCAGTGGCCCCCGAGCAGTACTTC	CATSVAPEQYF
.	TRBJ2-3	TRBV28	.	TGTGCCAGCAGTTTATATCGGGGGAGCACAGATACGCAGTATTTT	CASSLYRGSTDTQYF
TRBD1	TRBJ1-2	TRBV5-1	.	TGCGCCAGCAGCCCCGGGACAGGATTATCCTATGGCTACACCTTC	CASSPGTGLSYGYTF
TRBD1	TRBJ2-5	TRBV10-3	.	TGTGCCATCAGGAGCCGGGACAGACAAGAGACCCAGTACTTC	CAIRSRDRQETQYF
TRBD1	TRBJ1-4	TRBV28	once	TGTGCCAGCAGCCGACAGGGGTATGGGGATGAAAAACTGTTTTTT	CASSRQGYGDEKLFF
.	TRBJ2-5	TRBV11-2	.	TGTGCCAGCAGCGCCGGGGAGACCCAGTACTTC	CASSAGETQYF
.	TRBJ1-1	TRBV6-1	.	TGTGCCAGCATGAGGACTGAAGCTTTCTTT	CASMRTEAFF
TRBD1	TRBJ2-7	TRBV6-5	.	TGTGCCAGCAGTGAGGGACAGGGGGGGAACGAGCAGTACTTC	CASSEGQGGNEQYF
.	TRBJ1-2	TRBV6-1	once	TGTGCCAGCAGAGCCTATGGCTACACCTTC	CASRAYGYTF
TRBD2	TRBJ2-1	TRBV9	.	TGTGCCAGCAGCCTTAATAGCGGGGTAGGGCAGTTCTTC	CASSLNSGVGQFF
.	TRBJ2-7	TRBV6-5	.	TGTGCCAGCAGTTACTTGTTTCGGGGGAGCTCCTACGAGCAGTACTTC	CASSYLFRGSSYEQYF
.	TRBJ1-2	TRBV28	.	TGTGCCAGCCGCCGACCCGGGAGCGGTTGGTATGGCTACACCTTC	CASRRPGSGWYGYTF
.	TRBJ2-7	TRBV9	.	TGTGCCAGCTCCGAGGAGACCCAATACGAGCAGTACTTC	CASSEETQYEQYF
.	TRBJ1-2	TRBV30	.	TGTGCCTGGAGGCGGGCGATGGAATATGGCTACACCTTC	CAWRRAMEYGYTF
TRBD2	TRBJ2-5	TRBV7-2	.	TGTGCCAGCAGCTTAGCGCTCGGTAGCGGGGGGATTCGGGAGACCCAGTACTTC	CASSLALGSGGIRETQYF
TRBD2	TRBJ2-3	TRBV28	once	TGTGCCAGCAGTCGACTAGCGGGAGTTGCAGATACGCAGTATTTT	CASSRLAGVADTQYF
TRBD2	TRBJ2-7	TRBV30	once	TGTGCCTGGAGTGTACGTCGAACTAGCGGGAGTATCGACGAGCAGTACTTC	CAWSVRRTSGSIDEQYF
.	TRBJ1-1	TRBV29-1	.	TGCAGCGGGGGTGACAGCACTGAAGCTTTCTTT	CSGGDSTEAFF
.	TRBJ2-2	TRBV9	.	TGTGCCAGCAGCAGAGGGAGACTCTCGAACACCGGGGAGCTGTTTTTT	CASSRGRLSNTGELFF
.	TRBJ1-1	TRBV5-1	.	TGCGCCAGCAGCTTGGCCAGGGCTTCGGGGGACACTGAAGCTTTCTTT	CASSLARASGDTEAFF
.	TRBJ2-3	TRBV21-1	once	TGTGCCAGTACACAGGTTTCGCGGGAGCTAAGGACAGATACGCAGTATTTT	CASTQVSRELRTDTQYF
.	TRBJ2-3	TRBV25-1	.	TGTGCCAGCAGCACAAGAGGACAGTCAGATACGCAGTATTTT	CASSTRGQSDTQYF
TRBD1	TRBJ2-7	TRBV27	.	TGTGCCAGCAGTATGACCCGGGACAGGGGTTGGGAGCAGTACTTC	CASSMTRDRGWEQYF
.	TRBJ2-1	TRBV28	.	TGTGCCAGCAGTTTAACACCCTCCTACAATGAGCAGTTCTTC	CASSLTPSYNEQFF
TRBD1	TRBJ2-5	TRBV5-6	.	TGTGCCAGCAGCTTTTTTCAGGACAGGGGCCAGAATCAAGAGACCCAGTACTTC	CASSFFQDRGQNQETQYF
.	TRBJ1-1	TRBV28	.	TGTGCCAGCAGTTTATGGGTGAGGGTGAAGGAAGCTTTCTTT	CASSLWVRVKEAFF
TRBD2	TRBJ2-7	TRBV2	.	TGTGCCAGCAGTGGAGGGACTAGCGGGAGTATGTACGAGCAGTACTTC	CASSGGTSGSMYEQYF
TRBD2	TRBJ2-7	TRBV7-2	.	TGTGCCAGCAGCTTACTAGCGGGGGCATACGAGCAGTACTTC	CASSLLAGAYEQYF
TRBD2	TRBJ2-3	TRBV18	.	TGTGCCAGCTCACCGGGACTAGGAGGCACAGATACGCAGTATTTT	CASSPGLGGTDTQYF
.	TRBJ2-3	TRBV7-8	.	TGTGCCAGCAGCTTAAGTACAGGGATGGCAGATACGCAGTATTTT	CASSLSTGMADTQYF